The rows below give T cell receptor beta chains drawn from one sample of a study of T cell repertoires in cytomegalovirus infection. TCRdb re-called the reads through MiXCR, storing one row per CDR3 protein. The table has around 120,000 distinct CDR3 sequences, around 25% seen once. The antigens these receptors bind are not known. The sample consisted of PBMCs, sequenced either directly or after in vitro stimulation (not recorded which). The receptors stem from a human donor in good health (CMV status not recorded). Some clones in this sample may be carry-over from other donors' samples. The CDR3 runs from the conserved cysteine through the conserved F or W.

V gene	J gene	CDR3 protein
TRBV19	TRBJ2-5	CATGQQGTQYF
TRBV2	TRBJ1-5	CASSEMGQGVGQPQHF
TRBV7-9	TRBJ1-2	CASSFGQGVSGYTF
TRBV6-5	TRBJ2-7	CASSYSDGYEQYF
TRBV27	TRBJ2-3	CASSKAGVLWGTDTQYF
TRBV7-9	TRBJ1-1	CASSLGAATLNTEAFF
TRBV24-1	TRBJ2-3	CATSELDTSDTQYF
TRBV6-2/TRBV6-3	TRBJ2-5	CASSTYGGETQYF
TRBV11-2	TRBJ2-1	CASSTQGGSTYNEQFF
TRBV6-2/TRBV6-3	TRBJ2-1	CASSYAGTGHNEQFF
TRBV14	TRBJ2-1	CASSHSTSGAWDEQFF
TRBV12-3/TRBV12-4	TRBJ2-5	CAIRPSGAETQYF
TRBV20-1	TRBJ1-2	CSARGTVNYGYTF
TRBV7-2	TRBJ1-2	CASSLGEILVGYTF
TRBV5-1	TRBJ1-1	CASSGMTGRLSTEAFF
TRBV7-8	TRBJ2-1	CASSAYRAGEQFF
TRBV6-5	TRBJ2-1	CASSYWASGSPNEQFF